Each of the 18 T cell receptor beta chains below was sequenced from the same sample in a study of T cell responses to AZD1222 COVID-19 vaccine. Method: immunoSEQ multiplex PCR; TCRdb's copy keeps in-frame clones and lacks some. The table lists 120,000 to 150,000 clones, about 92% of them singletons. This specimen was peripheral blood, taken on day 0 of AZD1222 vaccination. The source is an adult in good health.

The CDR3 DNA reads as TGTGCCAGCAGATCGGGGCTCGGGGGCTACACCTTC. This sequence encodes CASRSGLGGYTF. This chain links TRBV9 with TRBJ1-2, with a tentative D call TRBD1 (5 bases). Trimming shortened V by 5 bases and J by 8 bases, and 13 bases separated the two germline ends. The CDR3 covers 12 residues. In germline, CDR1 is SGDLS, CDR2 YYNGEE.

The chain combines TRBV10-1 with TRBJ1-2; no clear D. V was shortened by 3 bases and J by 8 bases, with 13 bases between the two germline ends. The germline V gene encodes CDR1 WNHNN and CDR2 SYGVQD (reference sequence). This CDR3 has 13 residues. The CDR3 region is CASSEEPRKGYTF. CDR3 bases: TGCGCCAGCAGTGAAGAGCCGAGGAAAGGCTACACCTTC.

The genes are TRBV6-5 and TRBJ2-7; D remains ambiguous. V was pared by 2 bases and J by 1 base, with 12 bases between. From germline, CDR1 is MNHEY and CDR2 SVGAGI. The CDR3 has 15 residues. This CDR3 reads CASSYLAVTSYEQYF. In DNA, the CDR3 is TGTGCCAGCAGTTACCTCGCGGTAACATCCTACGAGCAGTACTTC.

About this clone itself: Mismatch with germline at one junction end may stem from a read error. The chain is built from TRBV12-5 and TRBJ1-2; a possible D gene is TRBD1 (6 bases). Germline CDR1 reads LGHNT; CDR2 reads FRNRAP. This CDR3 has 10 amino acids. CDR3 in amino acids: CASGPPRTDF. The CDR3 bases are TGTGCTAGTGGTCCCCCCCGGACAGACTTC. The complete variable domain, with remaining parts taken from reference TRBV12-5 and TRBJ1-2, reads DARVTQTPRHKVTEMGQEVTMRCQPILGHNTVFWYRQTMMQGLELLAYFRNRAPLDDSGMPKDRFSAEMPDATLATLKIQPSEPRDSAVYFCASGPPRTDFGSGTRLTVV.

V and J are TRBV30 and TRBJ2-1; 8 bases are shared with TRBD2. The germline V gene has CDR1 GTSNPN and CDR2 SVGIG (reference sequence). The CDR3 is 13 amino acids. V shed 2 bases and J 11 bases; nucleotides not matched to a gene: 8. The CDR3 region has the DNA TGTGCCTGGAGTCAAGGCGGGAGGAGGCAGCAGTTCTTC. Protein sequence: CAWSQGGRRQQFF.

The V gene is TRBV23-1, the J gene TRBJ1-2; D gene ambiguous. TRBV23-1 is placed among ORFs of uncertain function. The CDR3 totals 13 residues. V gave up 0 bases and J gave up 7 bases, with 9 bases separating them. CDR3 nucleotides: TGCGCCAGCAGTCAATCGAAAGAATGTGGCTACACCTTC. Its translation is CASSQSKECGYTF.

The chain has TRBV9 and TRBJ1-2; D unresolved. V shed 3 bases and J shed 5 bases, with 23 bases lying between them. CDR3 size: 17 residues. CDR1 is SGDLS and CDR2 is YYNGEE in the germline V gene. DNA for the CDR3: TGTGCCAGCAGCGAGACCACCTCCCAGGTTTTAGGGTATGGCTACACCTTC. Translated, it gives CASSETTSQVLGYGYTF.

The chain employs TRBV7-9 and TRBJ2-1; 9 nucleotides line up with TRBD2. CDR1 SEHNR and CDR2 FQNEAQ come from the germline V gene (reference sequence). The V gene end was trimmed by 5 bases and the J gene end by 7 bases; junction bases not matched to a gene: 3. This CDR3 is built from 13 residues. CDR3 nucleotide sequence: TGTGCCAGCAGCATTAGCGGGAGAAATGAGCAGTTCTTC. Its protein is CASSISGRNEQFF.

The chain combines TRBV7-9 with TRBJ1-2; D unclear. CDR3 size: 15 residues. V shed 1 base and J shed 8 bases, with 17 bases lying between them. Germline-derived CDR1 and CDR2 are SEHNR and FQNEAQ (reference sequence). In DNA, the CDR3 is TGTGCCAGCAGCTTAGATGGAGTCTTCGCGGGAGGCTACACCTTC. Protein: CASSLDGVFAGGYTF.

The chain is built from TRBV2 and TRBJ2-3; 8 bases align to TRBD2. In germline, CDR1 is SNHLY, CDR2 FYNNEI. CDR3 size: 12 residues. Trimming at V came to 6 bases and at J to 11 bases, leaving 7 bases not matched to a gene. The CDR3 sequence: CASRLGLGMQYF. The CDR3 DNA reads as TGTGCCAGCAGATTGGGACTAGGGATGCAGTATTTT.

J is TRBJ2-1 and V is TRBV9; tentatively, D is TRBD2 (6 bases). Per germline, CDR1 SGDLS and CDR2 YYNGEE. The CDR3 length is 16 residues. V lost 1 base and J lost 0, with 11 bases in between. CDR3: CASSVRRGSSYNEQFF. The DNA for the CDR3 is TGTGCCAGCAGCGTAAGGCGGGGAAGCTCCTACAATGAGCAGTTCTTC.

The J gene is TRBJ2-2, the V gene TRBV5-4; no reliable D call. The CDR3 is 15 residues long. Germline CDR1 and CDR2: SGHNT and YYREEE (reference sequence). The V end was cut by 4 bases, the J end by 4 bases, with 14 bases between. CDR3 bases: TGTGCCAGCAGCCATAAGACATTCGGCACCGGGGAGCTGTTTTTT. Translation gives CASSHKTFGTGELFF.

This sequence joins TRBV27 and TRBJ2-7; 9 bases are a match to TRBD2. V lost 5 bases and J lost 3; bases outside the gene matches: 11. This CDR3 spans 16 amino acids. Germline V CDR1 and CDR2: MNHEY, SMNVEV (reference sequence). CDR3 sequence reads: CASSPAGGEVFYEQYF. Here the CDR3 DNA reads TGTGCCAGCAGTCCCGCGGGGGGGGAGGTTTTCTACGAGCAGTACTTC.

This chain connects TRBV9 to TRBJ1-2, with TRBD1 matching over 7 bases. Germline trimming cut 0 bases from V and 6 bases from J; bases unmatched to any gene: 11. The germline gives CDR1 SGDLS, CDR2 YYNGEE. The CDR3 is 16 residues long. As DNA, the CDR3 is TGTGCCAGCAGCGTAGCCCCAGCGGTAGGGGGCGATGGCTACACCTTC. It codes for CASSVAPAVGGDGYTF.

The chain recombines TRBV9 with TRBJ2-6, with 8 positions matching TRBD2. Per germline, CDR1 SGDLS and CDR2 YYNGEE. V lost 4 bases, J lost 2 bases, and 2 bases stayed unmatched. The CDR3 is 15 amino acids. The DNA of the CDR3 is TGTGCCAGCAGCACAGCGGGGGCTGGGGCCAACGTCCTGACTTTC. Amino acids: CASSTAGAGANVLTF.

The CDR3 loop is CASSYYPRDRAYGYTF. Written as DNA, the CDR3 is TGTGCCAGCAGTTACTACCCCCGTGACAGGGCCTATGGCTACACCTTC. The V and J genes are TRBV6-5 and TRBJ1-2; 7 bases match TRBD1. Germline V gene sequence: CDR1 MNHEY, CDR2 SVGAGI. With 1 base clipped from V and 4 bases from J, the junction kept 9 bases outside the gene matches. The length of the CDR3 is 16 residues.

The chain couples TRBV20-1 to TRBJ2-1; D uncertain. The length of the CDR3 is 8 residues. The germline V gene has CDR1 DFQATT and CDR2 SNEGSKA (reference sequence). The CDR3: CRHHNQFF. CDR3 coding DNA: TGCAGACACCATAACCAGTTCTTC.

The chain joins TRBV5-1 to TRBJ1-3; D may be TRBD1 (5 bases). This CDR3 contains 14 residues. V gave up 7 bases and J gave up 2 bases, with 13 bases separating them. Germline CDR1 is SGHRS and CDR2 is YFSETQ. CDR3 coding DNA: TGCGCCAGCTGGTCGGGGGAACCTGGAAACACCATATATTTT. Translating it yields CASWSGEPGNTIYF.